This entry concerns a single TCR beta chain. Seattle patients were enrolled while actively infected and followed longitudinally. The source of the sample is a study of blood T cell repertoires in COVID-19. Study context: PBMCs, B-cell-depleted T cells, or T cells were the source of the cDNA or gDNA that made up the material.

The V end was cut by 4 bases, the J end by 0 bases, with 9 bases between. The CDR3 is 14 residues long. Germline lookup yields CDR1 MNHEY and CDR2 SVGAGI. Some clones are missing from TCRdb's copy, which holds only in-frame ones; the method was immunoSEQ multiplex PCR. The sample records around 300,000 clones, around 87% being singletons. Specimen: peripheral blood. This receptor was identified in a woman aged 40-49 years with COVID-19, enrolled during active disease. The J gene is TRBJ1-2, the V gene TRBV6-5, with unresolved D. CDR3 nucleotide sequence: TGTGCCAGCAGTTCTTATCTCTCTAACTATGGCTACACCTTC. It encodes CASSSYLSNYGYTF.